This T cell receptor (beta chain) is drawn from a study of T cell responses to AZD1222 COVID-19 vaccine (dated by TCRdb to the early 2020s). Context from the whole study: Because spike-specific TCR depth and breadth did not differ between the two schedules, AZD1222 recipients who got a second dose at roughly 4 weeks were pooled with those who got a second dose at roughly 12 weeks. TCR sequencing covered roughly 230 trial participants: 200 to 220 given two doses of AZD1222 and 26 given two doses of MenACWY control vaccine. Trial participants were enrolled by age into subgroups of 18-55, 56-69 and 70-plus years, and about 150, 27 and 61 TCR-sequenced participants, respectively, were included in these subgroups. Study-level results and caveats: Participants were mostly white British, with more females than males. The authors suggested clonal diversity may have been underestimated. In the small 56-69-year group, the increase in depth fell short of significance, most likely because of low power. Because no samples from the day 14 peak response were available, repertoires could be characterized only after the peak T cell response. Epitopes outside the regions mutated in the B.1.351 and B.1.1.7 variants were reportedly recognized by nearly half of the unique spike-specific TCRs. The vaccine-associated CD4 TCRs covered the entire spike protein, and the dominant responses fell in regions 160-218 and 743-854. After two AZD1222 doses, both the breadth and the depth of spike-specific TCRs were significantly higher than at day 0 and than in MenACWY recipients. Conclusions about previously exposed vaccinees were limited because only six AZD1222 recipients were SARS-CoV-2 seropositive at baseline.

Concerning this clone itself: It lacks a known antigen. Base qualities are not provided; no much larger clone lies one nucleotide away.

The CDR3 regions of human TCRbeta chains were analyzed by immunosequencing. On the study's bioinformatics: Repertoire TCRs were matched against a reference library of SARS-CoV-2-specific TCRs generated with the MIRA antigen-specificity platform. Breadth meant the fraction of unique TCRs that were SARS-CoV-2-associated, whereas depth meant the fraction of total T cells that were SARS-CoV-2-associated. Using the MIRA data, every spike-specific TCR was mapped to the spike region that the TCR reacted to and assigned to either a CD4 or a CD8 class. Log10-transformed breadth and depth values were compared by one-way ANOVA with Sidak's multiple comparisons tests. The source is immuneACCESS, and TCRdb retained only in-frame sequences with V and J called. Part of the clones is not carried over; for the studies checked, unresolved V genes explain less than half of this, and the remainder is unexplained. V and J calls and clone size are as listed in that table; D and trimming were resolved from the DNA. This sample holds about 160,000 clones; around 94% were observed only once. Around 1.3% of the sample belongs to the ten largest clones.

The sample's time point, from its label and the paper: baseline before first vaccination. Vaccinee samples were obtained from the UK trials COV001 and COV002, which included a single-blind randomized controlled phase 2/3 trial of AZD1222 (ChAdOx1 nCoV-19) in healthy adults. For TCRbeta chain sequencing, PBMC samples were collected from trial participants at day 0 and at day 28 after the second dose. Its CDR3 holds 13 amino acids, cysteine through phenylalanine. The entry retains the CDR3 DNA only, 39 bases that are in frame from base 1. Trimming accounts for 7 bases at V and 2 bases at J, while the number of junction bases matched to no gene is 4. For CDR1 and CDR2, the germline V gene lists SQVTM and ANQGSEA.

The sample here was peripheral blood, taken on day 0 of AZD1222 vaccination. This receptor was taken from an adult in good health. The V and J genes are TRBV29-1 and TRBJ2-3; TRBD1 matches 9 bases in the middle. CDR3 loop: CSGGTGPTDTQYF. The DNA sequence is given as TGCAGCGGTGGGACAGGGCCCACAGATACGCAGTATTTT.